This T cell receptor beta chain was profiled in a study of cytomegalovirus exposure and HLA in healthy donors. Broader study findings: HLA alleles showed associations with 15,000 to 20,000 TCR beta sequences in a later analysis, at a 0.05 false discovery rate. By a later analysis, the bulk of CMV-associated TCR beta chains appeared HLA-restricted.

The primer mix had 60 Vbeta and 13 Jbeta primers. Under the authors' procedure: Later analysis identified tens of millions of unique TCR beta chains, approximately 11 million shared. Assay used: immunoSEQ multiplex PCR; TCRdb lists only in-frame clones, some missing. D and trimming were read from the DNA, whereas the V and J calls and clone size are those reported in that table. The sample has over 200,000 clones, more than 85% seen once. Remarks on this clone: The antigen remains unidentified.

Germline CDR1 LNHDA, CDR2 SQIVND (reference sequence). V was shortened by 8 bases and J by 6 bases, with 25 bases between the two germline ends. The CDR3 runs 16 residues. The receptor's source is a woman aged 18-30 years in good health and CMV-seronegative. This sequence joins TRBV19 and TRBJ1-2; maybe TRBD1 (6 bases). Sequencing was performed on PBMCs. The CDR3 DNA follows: TGTGCCAGTTTGCCGGGGACAAGGTGGATTCTCGATGGCTACACCTTC. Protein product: CASLPGTRWILDGYTF.